Listed here are 10 T cell receptor beta chains from one sample, sequenced in a study of spatial heterogeneity in lung cancer. One entry per CDR3 protein results from TCRdb running MiXCR on the 5' RACE reads. Counted here are some 16,000 distinct CDR3 sequences, 3% to 4.5% occurring once; the ten biggest clones make up 9.8%. The sample's time point: sample taken at primary tumor resection. The material sequenced was normal lung tissue next to the tumor, taken at surgery. These receptors were obtained from a male donor with early-stage non-small cell lung cancer.

This clonotype was detected many times. Within a library made for alpha chains, this beta chain is off target, and its count is uninformative. The chain is built from TRBV27 and TRBJ2-6, with 11 positions matching TRBD1. The CDR3 length is 15 residues. The germline V gene encodes CDR1 MNHEY and CDR2 SMNVEV (reference sequence). With 8 bases clipped from V and 3 bases from J, the junction kept 3 bases outside the gene matches. CDR3 amino acids: CASGTGGSGANVLTF. As DNA, the CDR3 is TGTGCCAGCGGGACAGGGGGAAGTGGGGCCAACGTCCTGACTTTC.

This clonotype was observed many times. This beta chain was picked up by a library intended for alpha chains and is off target, so its count carries little meaning. The chain couples TRBV5-1 to TRBJ2-7; 9 bases are a match to TRBD2. After removal of 2 bases from V and 2 bases from J, the junction contained 5 bases not matched to a gene. Germline lookup yields CDR1 SGHRS and CDR2 YFSETQ. CDR3 length: 15 residues. The CDR3 bases are TGCGCCAGCAGCTTAAGCGGGGGGATCACCTACGAGCAGTACTTC. This codes for CASSLSGGITYEQYF.

Ten or more counts support this clonotype. The library was built for alpha chains, so this beta chain is an off-target read and its size means little. The V and J genes are TRBV27 and TRBJ2-5; D ambiguous. V shed 0 bases and J shed 5 bases, with 7 bases lying between them. CDR3 length: 13 residues. Per the germline V gene, CDR1 is MNHEY and CDR2 is SMNVEV (reference sequence). CDR3 coding DNA: TGTGCCAGCAGTTTATCTGGTCGGGAGACCCAGTACTTC. As protein: CASSLSGRETQYF.

This clonotype was observed at least ten times. This beta chain is an off-target read within a library intended for alpha chains, so its frequency means little. The chain couples TRBV5-1 to TRBJ2-1, with a weak D call TRBD1 (6 bases). CDR3 length: 17 residues. Trimming shortened V by 0 bases and J by 1 base, and 14 bases separated the two germline ends. Germline V gene lookup returns CDR1 SGHRS and CDR2 YFSETQ. CDR3 region: CASSLGTGTNSYNEQFF. CDR3 nucleotides: TGCGCCAGCAGCTTGGGTACCGGGACAAATTCCTACAATGAGCAGTTCTTC.

This clonotype was counted at least ten times. An end of the junction differs from the germline gene, which may be a read error. This beta chain was picked up by a library intended for alpha chains and is off target, so its count carries little meaning. The chain carries TRBV6-1 and TRBJ1-1; a weak D match, TRBD1 (5 bases). The CDR3 is 12 residues long. The germline gives CDR1 MNHNS, CDR2 SASEGT. This CDR3 reads CASSEGGTGAFF. CDR3 DNA sequence: TGTGCCAGCAGTGAAGGAGGGACTGGAGCTTTCTTT.

Ten or more counts support this clonotype. Since it is a stray read in a library aimed at alpha chains, this beta chain has a size that is not meaningful. This chain links TRBV6-1 with TRBJ1-5; D is unclear. The CDR3 consists of 15 residues. Germline lookup yields CDR1 MNHNS and CDR2 SASEGT. V gave up 10 bases and J gave up 0 bases, with 16 bases separating them. In nucleotides, the CDR3 is TGTGCCACACAGACGGTCCCTTATAGCAATCAGCCCCAGCATTTT. Translating it yields CATQTVPYSNQPQHF.

This clonotype was seen repeatedly, ten times or more. Being off target in a library aimed at alpha chains, this beta chain has a size of little meaning. As DNA, the CDR3 is TGTGCCAGCAGTGGACAGAACACTGAAGCTTTCTTT. Its protein product is CASSGQNTEAFF. The chain uses TRBV2 and TRBJ1-1, with D unresolved. The CDR3 extends over 12 amino acids. V lost 4 bases and J 1 base, leaving 4 bases between the germline ends. The germline CDR1 and CDR2 sequences are SNHLY and FYNNEI.

This clonotype was seen at least ten times. A library made for alpha chains picked up this beta chain off target, so its size means little. This chain joins TRBV20-1 and TRBJ1-6, with 7 nucleotides matching TRBD1. J gave up 7 bases and V 0 bases, and 9 bases lay outside the gene matches. Per germline, CDR1 DFQATT and CDR2 SNEGSKA (reference sequence). This CDR3 comprises 16 residues. The CDR3 DNA reads TGCAGTGCTAGAGATGTGGCAGGGGGTGACAATTCACCCCTCCACTTT. It yields the protein CSARDVAGGDNSPLHF.

This clonotype was seen ten or more times. This beta chain slipped into a library made for alpha chains as a stray read, so its size is not meaningful. The rearrangement joins TRBV7-9 to TRBJ2-7, with 9 bases that match TRBD1. After removal of 5 bases from V and 6 bases from J, the junction contained 11 bases not matched to a gene. Germline V lookup: CDR1 SEHNR, CDR2 FQNEAQ (reference sequence). This CDR3 has 15 residues. CDR3 loop: CASSRWGQGGSEQYF. The DNA for the CDR3 is TGTGCCAGCAGCCGTTGGGGACAGGGCGGCTCCGAGCAGTACTTC.

This clonotype qualifies as medium-sized (0.01 to 0.1%). This beta chain is a stray read from a library made for alpha chains; its abundance is not meaningful. The chain joins TRBV11-2 to TRBJ2-1, with 12 bases lining up with TRBD2. Germline V CDR1 and CDR2: SGHAT, FQNNGV. V dropped 4 bases and J dropped 2; count of bases not matched to a gene: 3. The CDR3 length is 16 residues. The CDR3 bases are TGTGCCAGCAGCTCGACTAGCGGGAGCACCTACAATGAGCAGTTCTTC. Its translation: CASSSTSGSTYNEQFF.